The present TCR beta chain was sequenced within a study of Graves' ophthalmopathy and Graves' hyperthyroidism. Hyperthyroidism patients were newly diagnosed, ill under 2 months, and aged 18 to 65 years. Exclusion covered patients with other autoimmune diseases or uncontrolled infections (as well as pregnancy or lactation). RNA transcripts were the template, and TCR beta CDR3 regions were amplified from them. RT-PCR was first run with HTBI primers, then multiplex PCR in a second round. TCRdb called the multiplex PCR reads again in MiXCR, with one record for every CDR3 protein. The table includes a few hundred thousand distinct CDR3 sequences, 39% detected once. CDR3 size: 15 residues. Germline V gene sequence: CDR1 DFQATT, CDR2 SNEGSKA (reference sequence). V dropped 6 bases and J dropped 1 base, with 16 bases sitting between them. On this clonotype itself: Its antigen is undetermined.

Study-wide points: Ophthalmopathy progression was predicted with 70.59% sensitivity and approximately 72% specificity. Among expanded thyroid clonotypes above 0.001 frequency, most also occurred in blood.

The TCR comes from an adult man with Graves' hyperthyroidism. The V and J genes are TRBV20-1 and TRBJ2-1; D call uncertain. Sequences were obtained from peripheral blood or thyroid tissue (not recorded which). CDR3 residues: CSAPQVSVSYNEQFF. CDR3 bases: TGCAGTGCCCCCCAAGTTTCAGTTTCCTACAATGAGCAGTTCTTC.